Listed here are 25 T cell receptor beta chains from one sample, sequenced in a study of blood T cell repertoires in COVID-19. Method: immunoSEQ multiplex PCR; TCRdb's copy keeps in-frame clones and lacks some. This sample carries roughly 430,000 clones, 88% of them seen once, and the ten largest clones take approximately 2.1%. The sample was PBMCs or T cells enriched from blood (not recorded which). All receptors derive from a woman in her forties with acute COVID-19.

The chain has TRBV18 and TRBJ1-1; the D is unclear. From germline, CDR1 is KGHSH and CDR2 LQKENI. The V and J ends lost 2 bases and 1 base respectively, with 14 bases between them. This CDR3 is 16 amino acids long. The CDR3 sequence: CASSPSVRSRNTEAFF. The CDR3 DNA reads TGTGCCAGCTCACCATCGGTGCGGAGCAGGAACACTGAAGCTTTCTTT.

This chain joins TRBV13 and TRBJ2-3; 9 bases are shared with TRBD2. The CDR3 covers 16 residues. After removal of 5 bases from V and 5 bases from J, the junction contained 11 bases not matched to a gene. CDR1 is PRHDT, CDR2 FYEKMQ, per germline (reference sequence). CDR3 in amino acids: CASSPRPAGGGDTQYF. CDR3 DNA: TGTGCCAGCAGCCCCCGTCCAGCGGGGGGAGGAGATACGCAGTATTTT.

This clone was recorded once. V and J are TRBV9 and TRBJ1-6, with D tentatively TRBD1 (6 bases). Germline V gives CDR1 SGDLS, CDR2 YYNGEE. The V end lost 2 bases, the J end lost 4 bases, and 7 bases lay between the germline ends. The CDR3 contains 14 residues. CDR3 amino acids: CASSVGTYNSPLHF. The CDR3 DNA sequence: TGTGCCAGCAGCGTCGGGACATATAATTCACCCCTCCACTTT.

V gene TRBV6-1 combines with J gene TRBJ1-2; D not certain. Trimming stripped 2 bases from V and 4 bases from J, with 11 bases between. The CDR3 spans 14 residues. From germline, CDR1 is MNHNS and CDR2 SASEGT. The CDR3 here is CASSESLASYGYTF. The CDR3 nucleotides are TGTGCCAGCAGTGAATCTTTGGCCAGCTATGGCTACACCTTC.

CDR3 nucleotides: TGTGCCAGCAGCCCGACCGGGACAGATAATTCACCCCTCCACTTT. Amino acid sequence: CASSPTGTDNSPLHF. This chain joins TRBV7-9 and TRBJ1-6; 7 nucleotides line up with TRBD1. Trimming took 5 bases from V and 5 from J; bases not matched to a gene: 6. The length of the CDR3 is 15 residues. The germline V gene has CDR1 SEHNR and CDR2 FQNEAQ (reference sequence).

This chain joins TRBV9 and TRBJ1-1, with D possibly being TRBD1 (5 bases). Germline V gene data show CDR1 as SGDLS and CDR2 as YYNGEE. V was cut by 6 bases and J by 5 bases, with 11 bases left in between. CDR3 size: 12 residues. Here the CDR3 reads CASTGDGTEAFF. For the CDR3, the DNA is TGTGCCAGCACGGGGGACGGGACTGAAGCTTTCTTT.

The rearrangement links TRBV10-3 to TRBJ1-5; D unclear. Germline values: CDR1 ENHRY, CDR2 SYGVKD. V was trimmed by 0 bases and J by 0 bases, leaving 6 bases between them. The length of the CDR3 is 15 residues. In nucleotides, the CDR3 is TGTGCCATCAGTGAGTCTCTAAATAGCAATCAGCCCCAGCATTTT. It encodes CAISESLNSNQPQHF.

The chain has TRBV6-1 and TRBJ1-4; 9 positions match TRBD1. V lost 3 bases, J lost 8 bases, and 13 bases stayed unmatched. Germline lookup yields CDR1 MNHNS and CDR2 SASEGT. The CDR3 has 17 amino acids. CDR3: CASSDPRPGTGIEKLFF. The CDR3 nucleotides read TGTGCCAGCAGTGACCCCCGGCCGGGGACAGGGATAGAAAAACTGTTTTTT.

The V call is TRBV9, the J call TRBJ1-1; D not certain. The CDR3 totals 15 residues. The germline V gene has CDR1 SGDLS and CDR2 YYNGEE. Trimming shortened V by 4 bases and J by 3 bases, and 16 bases separated the two germline ends. The CDR3 reads CASSFGGRPDTEAFF. DNA of the CDR3: TGTGCCAGCAGCTTCGGAGGACGGCCAGACACTGAAGCTTTCTTT.

This clone showed up just a few times. This chain joins TRBV6-4 and TRBJ2-3, with TRBD2 as a possible D gene (6 bases). Germline V CDR1 and CDR2: MRHNA, SNTAGT. This CDR3 is 14 amino acids long. V lost 2 bases to trimming and J lost 4 bases, with 10 bases between them. The DNA for the CDR3 is TGTGCCAGCAGTGACAACGGGGAGGCAGATACGCAGTATTTT. Residues: CASSDNGEADTQYF.

The chain couples TRBV18 to TRBJ1-1, with TRBD1 matching 8 bases. V was pared by 0 bases and J by 0 bases, with 9 bases of the junction left unmatched. From germline, CDR1 is KGHSH and CDR2 LQKENI. The CDR3 sequence is 18 residues long. Here the CDR3 reads CASSPPDRGIRMNTEAFF. CDR3 coding DNA: TGTGCCAGCTCACCACCCGACAGGGGTATTCGCATGAACACTGAAGCTTTCTTT. The full variable domain, rest sourced from reference TRBV18 and TRBJ1-1, is NAGVMQNPRHLVRRRGQEARLRCSPMKGHSHVYWYRQLPEEGLKFMVYLQKENIIDESGMPKERFSAEFPKEGPSILRIQQVVRGDSAAYFCASSPPDRGIRMNTEAFFGQGTRLTVV.

This clone was counted a few times. The gene calls are TRBV12-5 and TRBJ2-7; 7 nucleotides match TRBD2. Per germline, CDR1 LGHNT and CDR2 FRNRAP. This CDR3 comprises 14 residues. With 0 bases clipped from V and 6 bases from J, the junction kept 5 bases outside the gene matches. CDR3 in DNA: TGTGCTAGTGGTTTGGTTACGGCTAGCGGCGAGCAGTACTTC. Amino acids: CASGLVTASGEQYF.

The rearrangement uses TRBV6-5 and TRBJ1-2, with 8 bases lining up with TRBD1. This CDR3 comprises 14 residues. Losses at the gene ends were 6 bases for V and 5 bases for J; bases not matched to a gene: 8. Germline lookup yields CDR1 MNHEY and CDR2 SVGAGI. This CDR3 is CASSNRDRRYGYTF. CDR3 nucleotides: TGTGCCAGCAGCAACCGGGACAGGCGTTATGGCTACACCTTC.

The gene calls are TRBV11-3 and TRBJ2-2; 9 nucleotides agree with TRBD1. This CDR3 has 15 residues. Germline V gives CDR1 SGHNT, CDR2 YENEEA. The V and J ends lost 5 bases and 6 bases, in that order; junction bases with no gene match: 7. In DNA form, the CDR3 reads TGTGCCAGCAGCCCGGGGACAGGGAGGCCCGGGGAGCTGTTTTTT. Its protein is CASSPGTGRPGELFF.

The chain employs TRBV27 and TRBJ2-5; no clear D gene. The CDR3 runs 13 residues. Germline V lookup: CDR1 MNHEY, CDR2 SMNVEV (reference sequence). Deletions cut 6 bases from V and 5 bases from J, with 13 bases between. CDR3 bases: TGTGCCAGCAGCCTATCCTTGCTCGAGACCCAGTACTTC. Its translation: CASSLSLLETQYF.

This rearrangement joins TRBV9 to TRBJ2-3, with 9 positions matching TRBD2. The CDR3 spans 17 residues. With 4 bases clipped from V and 4 bases from J, the junction kept 13 bases outside the gene matches. Germline loops: CDR1 SGDLS, CDR2 YYNGEE. This CDR3 is CASSPLVAGGPADTQYF. Here the CDR3 DNA reads TGTGCCAGCAGCCCCCTCGTCGCGGGGGGGCCCGCAGATACGCAGTATTTT.

In its sample, this clone was seen a few times. V gene TRBV29-1 combines with J gene TRBJ1-1; 10 bases agree with TRBD1. The CDR3 consists of 13 residues. The V gene end was trimmed by 0 bases and the J gene end by 7 bases; junction bases not matched to a gene: 2. Germline loops: CDR1 SQVTM, CDR2 ANQGSEA. CDR3 nucleotides: TGCAGCGTTGAAGAGGGACAGGGGCTTGAAGCTTTCTTT. Residues: CSVEEGQGLEAFF.

The chain links TRBV7-9 to TRBJ2-5, with TRBD2 matching 8 bases. The CDR3 extends over 16 amino acids. With V trimmed by 3 bases and J by 2 bases, 8 bases remained unmatched. Germline CDR1 is SEHNR and CDR2 is FQNEAQ (reference sequence). The CDR3 region has the DNA TGTGCCAGCAGCTTTAGTGGACTAGCCATACAAGAGACCCAGTACTTC. This codes for CASSFSGLAIQETQYF.

The chain is built from TRBV3-1 (or the pseudogene TRBV3-2) and TRBJ1-2, with D perhaps TRBD1 (5 bases). This CDR3 comprises 12 residues. Germline loops: CDR1 LGHDT, CDR2 YNNKEL (reference sequence). Trimming shortened V by 7 bases and J by 6 bases, and 12 bases separated the two germline ends. CDR3 region: CASTGQNDGYTF. CDR3 DNA: TGTGCCAGCACAGGACAAAATGATGGCTACACCTTC.

This rearrangement joins TRBV11-2 to TRBJ2-5; no clear D. Between the trimmed V and J ends, which lost 2 bases and 4 bases, there was a span of 8 bases. The CDR3 has 13 residues. CDR1 SGHAT and CDR2 FQNNGV come from the germline V gene. CDR3 sequence reads: CASSLSLGETQYF. The DNA for the CDR3 is TGTGCCAGCAGCTTATCTCTAGGAGAGACCCAGTACTTC.

CDR3 coding DNA: TGCGCCAGCAGCTCGCGGACAGGGGTTAACACCGGGGAGCTGTTTTTT. Translated: CASSSRTGVNTGELFF. This chain connects TRBV5-1 to TRBJ2-2; TRBD1 matches at 9 bases. CDR3 size: 16 residues. V lost 3 bases, J lost 2 bases, and 5 bases stayed unmatched. Germline V gives CDR1 SGHRS, CDR2 YFSETQ.

This chain connects TRBV18 to TRBJ1-2; 11 bases map to TRBD1. The CDR3 contains 15 residues. The germline gives CDR1 KGHSH, CDR2 LQKENI. V was clipped by 3 bases and J by 4 bases; unmatched bases: 4. In nucleotides, the CDR3 is TGTGCCAGCTCACCGGGACAGGGGGTCCCCTATGGCTACACCTTC. Amino acids: CASSPGQGVPYGYTF.

Here the CDR3 reads CASSILGAWPVVGEKLFF. DNA for the CDR3: TGTGCCAGTAGTATTCTTGGGGCCTGGCCGGTGGTTGGAGAAAAACTGTTTTTT. V and J are TRBV19 and TRBJ1-4, with D perhaps TRBD1 (5 bases). There are 18 residues in the CDR3. Germline CDR1 LNHDA, CDR2 SQIVND (reference sequence). Trimming stripped 3 bases from V and 8 bases from J, with 25 bases between.

The chain combines TRBV29-1 with TRBJ1-1; 7 nucleotides match TRBD1. Trimming removed 6 bases from V and 3 bases from J; junction bases left unmatched: 13. The CDR3 length is 15 residues. CDR1 SQVTM and CDR2 ANQGSEA come from the germline V gene. The CDR3 loop reads CSVQSLTGADTEAFF. The DNA for the CDR3 is TGCAGCGTCCAATCATTAACAGGGGCGGACACTGAAGCTTTCTTT.

V and J are TRBV19 and TRBJ2-7; D is unresolved. Germline lookup yields CDR1 LNHDA and CDR2 SQIVND (reference sequence). V gave up 1 base and J gave up 3 bases, with 7 bases separating them. This CDR3 has 13 amino acids. The CDR3 loop reads CASSIVPGYEQYF. The CDR3 bases are TGTGCCAGTAGTATAGTTCCGGGCTACGAGCAGTACTTC.